This T cell receptor (beta chain) was documented in a study of T-cell memory formation after mild COVID-19. About the research overall: Clustering of TCRs was largely donor specific.

Only a few counts were recorded for this clonotype. Its antigen remains unknown. Findings and caveats of the study: Pre-infection memory held some responding clones, suggesting pre-existing cross-reactive T cells responded.

TCRdb fed the 5' RACE reads into MiXCR, producing one record per CDR3 protein. The sample carries about 440,000 distinct CDR3 sequences, around 20% recorded once. CDR1 and CDR2 from the germline V gene are MNHEY and SVGAGI. The V and J ends lost 3 bases and 1 base respectively, with 9 bases between them. The CDR3 sequence is 14 residues long. The receptor was isolated from an adult woman who had mild COVID-19 (a few samples of this study predate the infection). Cell type and time point are not known. The V call is TRBV6-5, the J call TRBJ1-1; D is undetermined. The specimen sequenced was PBMCs or a T cell subset sorted from them (not recorded which). The CDR3 region is CASSYSTANTEAFF. CDR3 in DNA: TGTGCCAGCAGTTATTCGACCGCGAACACTGAAGCTTTCTTT.